The 15 T cell receptor beta chains given below trace back to one sample, sequenced in a study of PD-1 blockade in mismatch repair-deficient tumors. Sequenced by immunoSEQ multiplex PCR; TCRdb stores in-frame clones only, minus some. The data show some 25,000 clones, around 84% seen once. This material consisted of PBMCs, taken before pembrolizumab treatment. The receptor set was obtained from an adult with mismatch repair-deficient cancer.

V is TRBV5-4 and J is TRBJ1-4, with D possibly matching TRBD1 (5 bases). The length of the CDR3 is 14 residues. From germline, CDR1 is SGHNT and CDR2 YYREEE (reference sequence). V shed 0 bases and J shed 3 bases, with 6 bases lying between them. The CDR3 region has the DNA TGTGCCAGCAGCTTGGGACAGTCTAATGAAAAACTGTTTTTT. It translates to CASSLGQSNEKLFF.

This clone has just a few counts. The gene calls are TRBV23-1 and TRBJ1-1; maybe TRBD1 (6 bases). TRBV23-1 is an ORF, with its function uncertain. V lost 6 bases and J 2 bases, leaving 10 bases between the germline ends. This CDR3 region has 13 residues. The CDR3 sequence is CASSGQTNTEAFF. The CDR3 nucleotides are TGCGCCAGCAGCGGACAGACCAACACTGAAGCTTTCTTT.

Here the CDR3 DNA reads TGTGCCACCAGCAGAGAACTAGCGGGGTACAATGAGCAGTTCTTC. Translating gives CATSRELAGYNEQFF. V usage is TRBV15 and J usage is TRBJ2-1, with TRBD2 matching 10 bases. Germline V lookup: CDR1 LNHNV, CDR2 YYDKDF (reference sequence). Germline trimming cut 0 bases from V and 4 bases from J; bases unmatched to any gene: 0. The CDR3 has 15 amino acids.

This chain uses TRBV14 with TRBJ2-4; D unresolved. The CDR3 length is 15 residues. CDR1 is SGHDN and CDR2 is FVKESK in the germline V gene. V shed 0 bases and J shed 6 bases, with 12 bases lying between them. CDR3 in amino acids: CASSQDLLPGNIQYF. CDR3 DNA sequence: TGTGCCAGCAGCCAAGATCTGTTACCGGGAAACATTCAGTACTTC.

The rearrangement joins TRBV5-1 to TRBJ1-4; D is unclear. The CDR3 contains 18 residues. CDR1 and CDR2 from the germline V gene are SGHRS and YFSETQ. V shed 0 bases and J shed 3 bases, with 18 bases lying between them. For the CDR3, the DNA is TGCGCCAGCAGCTTGGTTCCCCACACAGAAGTCTCTAATGAAAAACTGTTTTTT. Encoded protein: CASSLVPHTEVSNEKLFF.

The V call is TRBV5-5, the J call TRBJ1-3, with a possible D match to TRBD1 (5 bases). V was trimmed by 2 bases and J by 2 bases, leaving 14 bases between them. The CDR3 spans 16 residues. Germline V gene data show CDR1 as SGHKS and CDR2 as YYEKEE (reference sequence). CDR3 sequence: CASSFTGQGTGNTIYF. Here the CDR3 DNA reads TGTGCCAGCAGCTTCACAGGACAAGGTACTGGAAACACCATATATTTT.

This clone appeared a single time. This rearrangement joins TRBV5-1 to TRBJ2-5; 7 bases map to TRBD2. The germline gives CDR1 SGHRS, CDR2 YFSETQ. V trimming: 0 bases; J trimming: 2 bases; junction bases outside the gene matches: 4. The CDR3 has 15 residues. The DNA for the CDR3 is TGCGCCAGCAGCTTGGGCGGGAGCGGGCAAGAGACCCAGTACTTC. Translation: CASSLGGSGQETQYF.

The chain carries TRBV11-1 and TRBJ1-1; maybe TRBD1 (5 bases). The length of the CDR3 is 13 residues. The germline V and J ends were trimmed by 2 bases and 2 bases, with 6 bases remaining between them. In germline, CDR1 is SGHAT, CDR2 FQDESV (reference sequence). The CDR3 protein is CASSLQGNTEAFF. The CDR3 nucleotides read TGTGCCAGCAGCTTACAGGGAAACACTGAAGCTTTCTTT. Full variable domain (missing parts from reference TRBV11-1 and TRBJ1-1): EAEVAQSPRYKITEKSQAVAFWCDPISGHATLYWYRQILGQGPELLVQFQDESVVDDSQLPKDRFSAERLKGVDSTLKIQPAELGDSAMYLCASSLQGNTEAFFGQGTRLTVV.

The chain has TRBV6-6 and TRBJ2-1; 7 nucleotides match TRBD2. The CDR3 is 15 amino acids. Germline V gives CDR1 MNHNY, CDR2 SVGAGI (reference sequence). V lost 6 bases to trimming and J lost 3 bases; unmatched junction nucleotides: 8. DNA for the CDR3: TGTGCCAGCAGCTCGGGGGGAGGGAACTACAATGAGCAGTTCTTC. Protein product: CASSSGGGNYNEQFF.

The rearrangement links TRBV7-2 to TRBJ2-3; 10 bases line up with TRBD2. The length of the CDR3 is 18 residues. The V and J ends lost 4 bases and 0 bases, in that order; junction bases with no gene match: 10. Germline CDR1 is SGHTA and CDR2 is FQGNSA. CDR3 residues: CASSSSGRAGRSTDTQYF. The CDR3 DNA reads TGTGCCAGCAGCTCAAGCGGGAGGGCTGGGAGGAGCACAGATACGCAGTATTTT.

Here the CDR3 DNA reads TGTGCCAGCAGCCATAGCGGGAGCTCCTACAATGAGCAGTTCTTC. Translating it yields CASSHSGSSYNEQFF. V gene TRBV7-9 combines with J gene TRBJ2-1; 9 bases are shared with TRBD2. Germline-derived CDR1 and CDR2 are SEHNR and FQNEAQ (reference sequence). The CDR3 covers 15 residues. Trimming removed 5 bases from V and 0 bases from J; junction bases left unmatched: 2.

V usage is TRBV5-6 and J usage is TRBJ2-6; 13 bases match TRBD2. V lost 4 bases to trimming and J lost 2 bases; unmatched junction nucleotides: 6. CDR3 length equals 18 residues. In germline, CDR1 is SGHDT, CDR2 YYEEEE. CDR3 sequence reads: CASSDGLAGAPGANVLTF. The DNA for the CDR3 is TGTGCCAGCAGCGACGGACTAGCGGGAGCACCTGGGGCCAACGTCCTGACTTTC.

The chain uses TRBV5-1 and TRBJ1-4; D not resolved. Germline V gene sequence: CDR1 SGHRS, CDR2 YFSETQ. The CDR3 consists of 14 residues. The V and J ends lost 0 bases and 5 bases respectively, with 8 bases between them. CDR3 bases: TGCGCCAGCAGCTTGGGGTCAGGAAATGAAAAACTGTTTTTT. Translated, it gives CASSLGSGNEKLFF.

This clone was picked up a small number of times. The chain carries TRBV7-3 and TRBJ2-7, with 9 bases fitting TRBD2. CDR3 length: 13 residues. Germline V gives CDR1 SGHTA, CDR2 FQGTGA. Unmatched junction bases numbered 6, after V lost 6 bases and J lost 6 bases. CDR3 residues: CASSLAGVGEQYF. CDR3 sequence (DNA): TGTGCCAGCAGTTTAGCGGGAGTAGGCGAGCAGTACTTC.

The chain carries TRBV7-9 and TRBJ2-3; possibly TRBD2 for D (6 bases). Trimming took off 2 bases at V and 4 bases at J, with 13 bases between the two ends. The CDR3 is 15 residues long. Germline CDR1 reads SEHNR; CDR2 reads FQNEAQ (reference sequence). The CDR3 DNA reads as TGTGCCAGCAGCTTACTAGCGTCGGCGGCAGATACGCAGTATTTT. Translating it yields CASSLLASAADTQYF.